A single sample is the source of the 20 T cell receptor beta chains below, sequenced in a study of T cell responses to AZD1222 COVID-19 vaccine. Generated by immunoSEQ multiplex PCR, the TCRdb table keeps only in-frame clones and is missing some. Of 100,000 to 150,000 clones listed, more than 85% are singletons. The sample consisted of peripheral blood, taken 28 days after the second AZD1222 dose. Receptor source: an adult who received the AZD1222 COVID-19 vaccine.

The sample holds one count of this clone. The genes are TRBV7-9 and TRBJ2-5; 15 positions match TRBD2. Looked up from germline, CDR1 is SEHNR and CDR2 is FQNEAQ (reference sequence). Losses at the gene ends were 4 bases for V and 2 bases for J; bases not matched to a gene: 8. The CDR3 sequence is 18 residues long. CDR3 loop: CASSSTWTSGGGQETQYF. CDR3 nucleotide sequence: TGTGCCAGCAGCTCAACCTGGACTAGCGGGGGGGGACAAGAGACCCAGTACTTC.

DNA of the CDR3: TGTGCCAGCACCGATCCGGGCACTAAAGGCTACACCTTC. Amino acid sequence: CASTDPGTKGYTF. The rearrangement joins TRBV2 to TRBJ1-2; D uncertain. This CDR3 comprises 13 residues. From germline, CDR1 is SNHLY and CDR2 FYNNEI. The V end lost 7 bases, the J end lost 8 bases, and 17 bases lay between the germline ends.

V and J are TRBV27 and TRBJ1-2; D is perhaps TRBD1 (6 bases). Looked up from germline, CDR1 is MNHEY and CDR2 is SMNVEV (reference sequence). The CDR3 has 14 residues. Trimming left V 3 bases short and J 4 bases short, with 12 bases between. The CDR3 DNA reads TGTGCCAGCAGTTTGGGCACAGGGTCCTATGGCTACACCTTC. Encoded protein: CASSLGTGSYGYTF.

This clone came up a few times. The chain carries TRBV7-2 and TRBJ2-7; TRBD2 matches at 12 bases. The CDR3 spans 14 residues. V dropped 5 bases and J dropped 7; count of bases not matched to a gene: 6. Germline-derived CDR1 and CDR2 are SGHTA and FQGNSA. CDR3 loop: CASSAGLAGREQYV. Written as DNA, the CDR3 is TGTGCCAGCAGCGCCGGACTAGCGGGGAGGGAGCAGTACGTC.

This chain joins TRBV7-9 and TRBJ1-5; D uncertain. V lost 5 bases to trimming and J lost 9 bases, with 11 bases between them. The germline V gene encodes CDR1 SEHNR and CDR2 FQNEAQ (reference sequence). The CDR3 spans 12 residues. CDR3 amino acids: CASSPGPAPQHF. The DNA of the CDR3 is TGTGCCAGCAGCCCTGGACCCGCGCCCCAGCATTTT.

This chain connects TRBV4-3 to TRBJ1-1, with a possible D match to TRBD1 (6 bases). Germline V lookup: CDR1 LGHNA, CDR2 YSLEER. Trimming took 4 bases from V and 1 from J, leaving 19 bases between them. The CDR3 spans 17 residues. As DNA, the CDR3 is TGCGCCAGCAGCCCTCAGTTTGGACAGATGAGGAACACTGAAGCTTTCTTT. It codes for CASSPQFGQMRNTEAFF.

This chain connects TRBV11-3 to TRBJ1-3; TRBD1 matches at 9 bases. V shed 5 bases, J shed 3 bases, and the junction held 5 bases outside the gene matches. Germline CDR1 is SGHNT and CDR2 is YENEEA. The CDR3 loop spans 15 amino acids. The CDR3 reads CASSRQGVVGNTIYF. The CDR3 DNA reads as TGTGCCAGCAGCCGACAGGGGGTTGTTGGAAACACCATATATTTT.

This chain links TRBV7-9 with TRBJ1-1; D unresolved. The CDR3 is 12 amino acids. Trimming took 6 bases from V and 6 from J, leaving 11 bases between them. Germline CDR1 SEHNR, CDR2 FQNEAQ (reference sequence). CDR3 amino acids: CASSNNLPEAFF. In DNA, the CDR3 is TGTGCCAGCAGTAATAATCTTCCTGAAGCTTTCTTT.

The chain uses TRBV30 and TRBJ2-3; D may correspond to TRBD1 or TRBD2 (6 bases each). Germline assignment: CDR1 GTSNPN and CDR2 SVGIG (reference sequence). Trimming left V 0 bases short and J 7 bases short, with 11 bases between. The CDR3 consists of 13 residues. The chain's CDR3 is CAWSVGGLNTQYF. CDR3 nucleotides: TGTGCCTGGAGTGTAGGGGGGTTGAATACGCAGTATTTT.

The genes are TRBV18 and TRBJ2-5; tentatively, D is TRBD2 (7 bases). Germline assignment: CDR1 KGHSH and CDR2 LQKENI. V was clipped by 3 bases and J by 5 bases, with 19 bases between them. CDR3 length: 16 amino acids. The CDR3 is CASSPPDGGRGETQYF. CDR3 bases: TGTGCCAGCTCACCCCCGGACGGGGGGCGCGGGGAGACCCAGTACTTC.

This clone is a singleton in its sample. Here the CDR3 DNA reads TGTGCCAGCTCGGCGGGTAGCCAAGAGACCCAGTACTTC. It is translated as CASSAGSQETQYF. The genes are TRBV2 and TRBJ2-5; TRBD2 might be the D (5 bases). The CDR3 has 13 amino acids. Trimming left V 8 bases short and J 1 base short, with 11 bases between. Germline-derived CDR1 and CDR2 are SNHLY and FYNNEI.

The chain combines TRBV2 with TRBJ1-2; 8 nucleotides agree with TRBD1. V trimming: 2 bases; J trimming: 5 bases; junction bases outside the gene matches: 7. CDR1 and CDR2 (germline): SNHLY, FYNNEI. This CDR3 is built from 15 residues. The CDR3: CASSERGTGRYGYTF. The CDR3 coding sequence is TGTGCCAGCAGTGAAAGGGGGACAGGCCGGTATGGCTACACCTTC. The full variable domain, completed using reference TRBV2 and TRBJ1-2, is EPEVTQTPSHQVTQMGQEVILRCVPISNHLYFYWYRQILGQKVEFLVSFYNNEISEKSEIFDDQFSVERPDGSNFTLKIRSTKLEDSAMYFCASSERGTGRYGYTFGSGTRLTVV.

The chain links TRBV5-1 to TRBJ1-5, with 10 positions matching TRBD1. V trimming: 4 bases; J trimming: 8 bases; junction bases outside the gene matches: 12. Germline CDR1 SGHRS, CDR2 YFSETQ. The CDR3 is made up of 16 amino acids. CDR3 in DNA: TGCGCCAGCAGCCCCGGCGGGACAGGGGCCGGAGAGCCCCAGCATTTT. Encoded protein: CASSPGGTGAGEPQHF.

This chain connects TRBV7-6 to TRBJ1-2, with 7 nucleotides matching TRBD1. Trimming removed 0 bases from V and 2 bases from J; junction bases left unmatched: 3. Germline CDR1 is SGHVS and CDR2 is FNYEAQ. The CDR3 totals 15 residues. CDR3 sequence reads: CASSLALQGNYGYTF. CDR3 nucleotide sequence: TGTGCCAGCAGCTTAGCGCTACAGGGGAACTATGGCTACACCTTC.

The V call is TRBV13, the J call TRBJ1-6, with D uncertain. CDR3 size: 15 residues. CDR1 and CDR2 (germline): PRHDT, FYEKMQ (reference sequence). Trimming removed 0 bases at V and 7 bases at J, with 10 bases between. Here the CDR3 reads CASSLGDRQNSPLHF. CDR3 sequence (DNA): TGTGCCAGCAGCTTAGGCGACCGTCAGAATTCACCCCTCCACTTT.

This clone appeared a single time. CDR3 amino acids: CASSLGGRMGVKAYEQYV. DNA for the CDR3: TGTGCCAGCAGCTTAGGAGGGAGGATGGGAGTCAAAGCCTACGAGCAGTACGTC. J is TRBJ2-7 and V is TRBV11-2, with D perhaps TRBD2 (6 bases). Trimming stripped 1 base from V and 2 bases from J, with 21 bases between. The germline gives CDR1 SGHAT, CDR2 FQNNGV. The CDR3 spans 18 residues.

The J gene is TRBJ2-5, the V gene TRBV19; the D call may be TRBD1 or TRBD2 (5 bases each). CDR1 is LNHDA and CDR2 is SQIVND in the germline V gene (reference sequence). V lost 1 base, J lost 4 bases, and 10 bases lay in between. The CDR3 length is 14 residues. The CDR3 nucleotides are TGTGCCAGTAGTATAGGGGGGACGGTAGAGACCCAGTACTTC. Residues: CASSIGGTVETQYF. The complete variable domain, with remaining parts taken from reference TRBV19 and TRBJ2-5, reads DGGITQSPKYLFRKEGQNVTLSCEQNLNHDAMYWYRQDPGQGLRLIYYSQIVNDFQKGDIAEGYSVSREKKESFPLTVTSAQKNPTAFYLCASSIGGTVETQYFGPGTRLLVL.

This clone was seen only once. The V and J genes are TRBV27 and TRBJ1-5; possible D gene TRBD1, 5 bases. The CDR3 extends over 15 amino acids. Germline V gene sequence: CDR1 MNHEY, CDR2 SMNVEV (reference sequence). Deletions cut 2 bases from V and 7 bases from J, with 15 bases between. CDR3 loop: CASSLRQGEGQPQHF. The CDR3 DNA reads as TGTGCCAGCAGTTTACGCCAGGGAGAGGGCCAGCCCCAGCATTTT.

The chain carries TRBV19 and TRBJ2-2, with 7 nucleotides matching TRBD1. Germline V gives CDR1 LNHDA, CDR2 SQIVND (reference sequence). Losses at the gene ends were 7 bases for V and 5 bases for J; bases not matched to a gene: 4. This CDR3 region has 13 residues. DNA for the CDR3: TGTGCCAGTACTGACAGGGTAACCGGGGAGCTGTTTTTT. It encodes CASTDRVTGELFF.

V usage is TRBV9 and J usage is TRBJ2-5, with 9 bases lining up with TRBD1. The CDR3 is made up of 15 amino acids. The V gene end was trimmed by 3 bases and the J gene end by 1 base; junction bases not matched to a gene: 4. Germline V gives CDR1 SGDLS, CDR2 YYNGEE. The CDR3 is CASSETGGGQETQYF. CDR3 in DNA: TGTGCCAGCAGCGAGACAGGGGGAGGCCAAGAGACCCAGTACTTC.